One sample yielded the 8 T cell receptor beta chains listed below, sequenced in a study of T cell responses to AZD1222 COVID-19 vaccine (dated by TCRdb to about 2021). Library creation used the immunoSEQ multiplex PCR assay. The table was pulled from immuneACCESS by TCRdb, which kept in-frame rearrangements only. Such tables lose some clones; where checked, under half of the loss comes from unresolved V genes, and the rest has no known cause. This sample is represented by around 140,000 clones; roughly 90% of them were singletons. Clones ranked in the top ten supply roughly 1.7% of the sample. This sample's time point label indicates: baseline before first vaccination. Here the sequenced sample was peripheral blood, taken on day 0 of AZD1222 vaccination. The receptors here all came from an adult in good health.

The rearrangement uses TRBV6-4 and TRBJ2-1; 11 positions match TRBD2. The V and J ends lost 2 bases and 9 bases, in that order; junction bases with no gene match: 6. The CDR3 consists of 15 residues. CDR1 is MRHNA, CDR2 SNTAGT, per germline. CDR3 sequence reads: CASSDSSGGAVEQFF. The DNA of the CDR3 is TGTGCCAGCAGTGACAGTAGCGGGGGGGCTGTTGAGCAGTTCTTC.

The chain recombines TRBV10-3 with TRBJ2-5, with D unclear. Germline V gene sequence: CDR1 ENHRY, CDR2 SYGVKD. V was pared by 4 bases and J by 5 bases, with 11 bases between. CDR3 length: 13 amino acids. Written as DNA, the CDR3 is TGTGCCATCAGTGTGGGGAACGGGGAGACCCAGTACTTC. Protein: CAISVGNGETQYF.

This chain joins TRBV10-1 and TRBJ2-2; no definite D call. The CDR3 covers 18 residues. V was cut by 8 bases and J by 3 bases, with 25 bases left in between. CDR1 and CDR2 from the germline V gene are WNHNN and SYGVQD (reference sequence). The CDR3 spells CASGVYLWRRSYTGELFF. Written as DNA, the CDR3 is TGCGCCAGCGGAGTGTACCTCTGGAGACGAAGCTACACCGGGGAGCTGTTTTTT.

V and J are TRBV7-2 and TRBJ1-1, with 9 positions matching TRBD1. J was trimmed by 4 bases and V by 3 bases; bases with no gene match: 9. From germline, CDR1 is SGHTA and CDR2 FQGNSA. The CDR3 contains 16 residues. CDR3 DNA: TGTGCCAGCAGCTTTCGGGACAGGGTTCTGAGCACTGAAGCTTTCTTT. This sequence encodes CASSFRDRVLSTEAFF.

The CDR3 here is CASSILEQGAGSYNSPLHF. In DNA, the CDR3 is TGTGCCAGCAGCATCCTAGAACAGGGGGCCGGCTCCTATAATTCACCCCTCCACTTT. The chain links TRBV21-1 to TRBJ1-6; TRBD1 was called by the table and not checked on the DNA. TRBV21-1 constitutes a pseudogene. The CDR3 loop spans 19 amino acids.

The chain is built from TRBV6-2 or TRBV6-3 and TRBJ2-7; TRBD1 aligns across 7 bases. Trimming removed 1 base from V and 3 bases from J; junction bases left unmatched: 9. The germline V gene encodes CDR1 MNHEY and CDR2 SVGEGT. The CDR3 spans 16 residues. In DNA, the CDR3 is TGTGCCAGCAGTTACTACAGGGGCCCTTGGATCTACGAGCAGTACTTC. It specifies CASSYYRGPWIYEQYF.

V gene TRBV28 combines with J gene TRBJ2-2, with 8 bases aligning to TRBD1. The germline V gene has CDR1 MDHEN and CDR2 SYDVKM. The V segment lost 11 bases and the J segment 6 bases; nucleotides outside the gene matches: 17. The CDR3 length is 16 residues. The CDR3 is CAARRQGAVSSGELFF. CDR3 coding DNA: TGTGCCGCGAGGAGGCAGGGGGCGGTCAGCTCCGGGGAGCTGTTTTTT. Full variable domain (remainder filled in from reference TRBV28 and TRBJ2-2): DVKVTQSSRYLVKRTGEKVFLECVQDMDHENMFWYRQDPGLGLRLIYFSYDVKMKEKGDIPEGYSVSREKKERFSLILESASTNQTSMYLCAARRQGAVSSGELFFGEGSRLTVL.

The chain uses TRBV7-2 and TRBJ2-1; no clear D. The CDR3 contains 14 residues. V lost 2 bases, J lost 2 bases, and 7 bases lay in between. Looked up from germline, CDR1 is SGHTA and CDR2 is FQGNSA. The CDR3 reads CASSLKVPYNEQFF. CDR3 in DNA: TGTGCCAGCAGCTTAAAAGTCCCCTACAATGAGCAGTTCTTC. Looking up the rest from reference TRBV7-2 and TRBJ2-1 gives the full variable domain: GAGVSQSPSNKVTEKGKDVELRCDPISGHTALYWYRQSLGQGLEFLIYFQGNSAPDKSGLPSDRFSAERTGGSVSTLTIQRTQQEDSAVYLCASSLKVPYNEQFFGPGTRLTVL.